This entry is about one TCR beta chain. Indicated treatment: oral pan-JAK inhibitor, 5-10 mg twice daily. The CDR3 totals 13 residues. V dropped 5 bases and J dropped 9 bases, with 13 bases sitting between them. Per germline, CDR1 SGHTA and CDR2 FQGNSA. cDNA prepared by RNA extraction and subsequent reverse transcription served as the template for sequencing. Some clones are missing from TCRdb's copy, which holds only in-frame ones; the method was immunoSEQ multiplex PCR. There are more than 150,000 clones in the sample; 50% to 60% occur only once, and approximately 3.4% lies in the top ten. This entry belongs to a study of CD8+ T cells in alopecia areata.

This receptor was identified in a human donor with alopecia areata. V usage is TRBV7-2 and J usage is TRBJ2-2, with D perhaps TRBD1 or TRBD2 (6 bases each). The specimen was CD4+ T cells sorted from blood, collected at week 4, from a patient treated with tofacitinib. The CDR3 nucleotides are TGTGCCAGCAGCGCTCATGGGGGGCGGGAGCTGTTTTTT. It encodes CASSAHGGRELFF.